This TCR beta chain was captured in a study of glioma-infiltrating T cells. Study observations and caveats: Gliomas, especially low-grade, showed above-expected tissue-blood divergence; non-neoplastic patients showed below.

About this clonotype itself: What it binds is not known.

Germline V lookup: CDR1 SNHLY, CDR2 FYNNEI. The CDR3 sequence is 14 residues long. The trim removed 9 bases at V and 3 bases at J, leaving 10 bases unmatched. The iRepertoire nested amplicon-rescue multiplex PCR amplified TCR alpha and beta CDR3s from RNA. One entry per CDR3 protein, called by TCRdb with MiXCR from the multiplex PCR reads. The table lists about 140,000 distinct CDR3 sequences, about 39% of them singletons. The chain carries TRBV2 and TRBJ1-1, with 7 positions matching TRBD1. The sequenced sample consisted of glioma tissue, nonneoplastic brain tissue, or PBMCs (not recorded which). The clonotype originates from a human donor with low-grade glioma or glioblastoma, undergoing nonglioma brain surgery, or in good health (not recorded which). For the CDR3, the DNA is TGTGCCAGTACCAATCAACAGGGGTACACTGAAGCTTTCTTT. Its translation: CASTNQQGYTEAFF.